This TCR beta chain comes out of a study of T cell repertoires in aging, cancer and after chemotherapy. Study-level information: Over several months to years, re-sampled healthy donor repertoires clearly shared clones.

Study-wide points: Healthy donors lost TCR diversity with age mainly through richness, cancer patients through richness and evenness. Rebound thymic output was suggested by rising median generation probability during chemotherapy in each cancer cohort.

Peripheral blood genomic DNA, not sorted cells or RNA, was the template. Multiplex touch-down PCR with TRB-A/B primers amplified rearranged V-D-J TRB sequences. Using its own MiXCR run on the multiplex PCR reads, TCRdb lists one record per CDR3 protein. There are fewer than 3,500 distinct CDR3 sequences in the sample; around 30% occur only once, and roughly an eighth lies in the top ten. V was trimmed by 4 bases and J by 0 bases, leaving 14 bases between them. The CDR3 covers 16 residues. Germline CDR1 SGHRS, CDR2 YFSETQ. This clonotype has more than one count but fewer than ten. Antigen unknown. Sequencing was performed on blood. V is TRBV5-1 and J is TRBJ1-3, with D possibly being TRBD1 (5 bases). This clonotype was obtained from a human donor in good health. CDR3 bases: TGCGCCAGCAGCCCCGACAGTGTCAGCTCTGGAAACACCATATATTTT. It translates to CASSPDSVSSGNTIYF.